This TCR beta chain was sequenced for a study of metastatic and nonmetastatic thyroid tumors. Study details: Peripheral blood and tumor or nodule samples from malignant and benign thyroid patients were compared.

V gave up 0 bases and J gave up 6 bases; unmatched junction bases: 5. Germline V lookup: CDR1 MRHNA, CDR2 SNTAGT. CDR3 size: 16 residues. Authors' processing steps: For papillary thyroid cancer, a distant-metastasis classifier was constructed from CDR3 differences observed across clinicopathological groups. TCRdb reassembled clones from the PCR reads with MiXCR. These V and J calls are TCRdb output, not the study's own analysis. The data hold 70,000 or so clones, with 11% to 15% observed a single time. This clone was seen repeatedly, ten times or more. Prior to thyroid surgery, none of the patients had received any treatment.

Sequencing was performed on blood. The J gene is TRBJ2-1, the V gene TRBV6-4, with 10 bases aligning to TRBD2. This receptor was taken from a male donor with papillary thyroid cancer or a benign thyroid nodule (not recorded which). Some clones in this sample may be carry-over from other donors' samples. The DNA of the CDR3 is TGTGCCAGCAGTGACTCTACTAGCGGGGAAGCCAATGAGCAGTTCTTC. This gives the protein CASSDSTSGEANEQFF.